Reported below is one TCR beta chain. Unique molecular identifiers were used to barcode this TCRbeta library. MiXCR, applied by TCRdb to the PCR reads, yields one record per CDR3 protein. Here the sample spans some 530,000 distinct CDR3 sequences, around 12% being singletons. Germline V gives CDR1 ENHRY, CDR2 SYGVKD. This CDR3 has 14 amino acids. V shed 3 bases and J shed 11 bases, with 18 bases lying between them. This specimen comes from a study of T-cell reconstitution after alpha-beta-depleted transplantation in children. The source is a human donor who donated a stem cell graft to a child with combined immunodeficiency. The material was PBMCs from the stem cell graft donor, obtained from the stem cell graft. The chain joins TRBV10-3 to TRBJ2-3, with D possibly being TRBD2 (5 bases). The CDR3 bases are TGTGCCATCAGTGATCGGAATACTAACCGGGAGCAGTATTTT. As protein: CAISDRNTNREQYF.